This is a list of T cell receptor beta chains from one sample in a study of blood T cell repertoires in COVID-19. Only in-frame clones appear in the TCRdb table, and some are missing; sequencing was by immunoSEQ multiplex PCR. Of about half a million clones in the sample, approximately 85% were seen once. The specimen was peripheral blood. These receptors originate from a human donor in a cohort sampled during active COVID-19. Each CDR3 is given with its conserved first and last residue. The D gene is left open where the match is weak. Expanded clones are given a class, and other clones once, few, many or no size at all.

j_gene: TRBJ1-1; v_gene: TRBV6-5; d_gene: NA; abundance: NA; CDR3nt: TGTGCCAGCGCAACGGAGGGTCGTTTGAACACTGAAGCTTTCTTT; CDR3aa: CASATEGRLNTEAFF
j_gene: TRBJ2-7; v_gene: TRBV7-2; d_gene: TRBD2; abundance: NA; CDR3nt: TGTGCCAGCAGCCTATTCCCTAGCGGGAGCTCGCGTGGCTACGAGCAGTACTTC; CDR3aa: CASSLFPSGSSRGYEQYF
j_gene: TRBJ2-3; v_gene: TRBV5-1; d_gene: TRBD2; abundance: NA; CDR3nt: TGCGCCAGCAGTCCAGGACTAGCATCAGATACGCAGTATTTT; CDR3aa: CASSPGLASDTQYF
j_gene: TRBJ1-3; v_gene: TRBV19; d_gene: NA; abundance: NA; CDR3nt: TGTGCCACCTTTCCGGGGGGTGAAGAAGGAAACACCATATATTTT; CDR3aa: CATFPGGEEGNTIYF
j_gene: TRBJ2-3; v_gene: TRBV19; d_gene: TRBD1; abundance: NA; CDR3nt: TGTGCCAGTAGTATAGATCTAGACAGGGCCACAGATACGCAGTATTTT; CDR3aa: CASSIDLDRATDTQYF
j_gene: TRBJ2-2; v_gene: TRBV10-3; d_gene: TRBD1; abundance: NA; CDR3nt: TGTGCCACAAAGAGGGACAGGGGTACCGGCGGGGAGCTGTTTTTT; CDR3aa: CATKRDRGTGGELFF
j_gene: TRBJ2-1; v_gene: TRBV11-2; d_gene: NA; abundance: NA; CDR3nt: TGTGCCAGCAGCTTAGGGTATAGGGTGGGGGGAAATGAGCAGTTCTTC; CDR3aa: CASSLGYRVGGNEQFF
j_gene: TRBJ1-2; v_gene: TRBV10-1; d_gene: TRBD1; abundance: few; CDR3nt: TGCGCCAGCAGGGACAGGGGAAACTATGGCTACACCTTC; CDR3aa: CASRDRGNYGYTF
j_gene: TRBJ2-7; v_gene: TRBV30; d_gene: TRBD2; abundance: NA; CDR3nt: TGTGCCTGGAGTGGGTCTAGCGGGATAACGTACTTC; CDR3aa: CAWSGSSGITYF
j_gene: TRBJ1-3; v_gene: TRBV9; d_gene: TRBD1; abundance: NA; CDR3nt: TGTGCCAGCAGCAACCGGGGGACAGGGACCTCTGGAAACACCATATATTTT; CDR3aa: CASSNRGTGTSGNTIYF
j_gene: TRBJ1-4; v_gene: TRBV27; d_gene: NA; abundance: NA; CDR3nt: TGTGCCAGCAGTCCCCTGGGCGCGAAAGCAAAACTGTTTTTT; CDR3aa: CASSPLGAKAKLFF
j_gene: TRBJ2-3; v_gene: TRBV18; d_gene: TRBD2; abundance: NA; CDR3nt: TGTGCCAGCTCACCCGGAGTTGGAGCGGGAGTTACAGATACGCAGTATTTT; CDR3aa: CASSPGVGAGVTDTQYF
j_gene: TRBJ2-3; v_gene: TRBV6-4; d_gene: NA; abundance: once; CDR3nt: TGTGCCAGCAGTGACAGGGGCAGGAGCACAGATACGCAGTATTTT; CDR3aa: CASSDRGRSTDTQYF
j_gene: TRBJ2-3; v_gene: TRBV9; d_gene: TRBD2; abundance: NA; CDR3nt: TGTGCCAGCAGCGTAGTAGGGACTAGGGGAACAGATACGCAGTATTTT; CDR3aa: CASSVVGTRGTDTQYF
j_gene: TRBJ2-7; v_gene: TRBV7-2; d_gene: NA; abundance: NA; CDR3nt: TGTGCCAGCAGCTCCCTCCGGGCAGGGGCCTACTACGAGCAGTACTTC; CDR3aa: CASSSLRAGAYYEQYF
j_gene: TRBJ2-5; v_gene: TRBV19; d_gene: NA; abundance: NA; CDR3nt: TGTGCCAGTAGTCGGGTGATGGCAGTACAAGAGACCCAGTACTTC; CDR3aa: CASSRVMAVQETQYF
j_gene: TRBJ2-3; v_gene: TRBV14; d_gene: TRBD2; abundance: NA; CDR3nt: TGTGCCAGCAGCCAAGGACTAGCGGTCACAGATACGCAGTATTTT; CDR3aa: CASSQGLAVTDTQYF
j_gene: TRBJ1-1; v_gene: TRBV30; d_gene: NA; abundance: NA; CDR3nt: TGTGCCTGGATTCCCCCCGGCAGGGGTACTGAAGCTTTCTTT; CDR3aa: CAWIPPGRGTEAFF
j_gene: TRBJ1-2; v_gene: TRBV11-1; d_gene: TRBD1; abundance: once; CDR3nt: TGTGCCAGCAGCTTCGGGGGACTTTCAGGGGGCGACACCTTC; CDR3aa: CASSFGGLSGGDTF
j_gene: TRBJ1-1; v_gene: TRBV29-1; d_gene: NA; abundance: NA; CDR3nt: TGCAGCGTTGGGGGGGGAATTGGGCAGGGAGGGCACACTGAAGCTTTCTTT; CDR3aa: CSVGGGIGQGGHTEAFF
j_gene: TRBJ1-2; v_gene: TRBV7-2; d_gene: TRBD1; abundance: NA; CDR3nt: TGTGCCAGCAGCTTTGACAGGGGTGTTGGCTACACCTTC; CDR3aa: CASSFDRGVGYTF
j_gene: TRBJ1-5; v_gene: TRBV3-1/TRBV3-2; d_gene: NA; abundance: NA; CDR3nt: TGTGCCAGCAGCCAAGATGGACTGGGAAATCAGCCCCAGCATTTT; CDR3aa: CASSQDGLGNQPQHF
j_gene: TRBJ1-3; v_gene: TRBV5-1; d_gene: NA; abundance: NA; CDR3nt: TGCGCCAGCAGCCTACTTACCGGCAGGCTGGCTGGAAACACCATATATTTT; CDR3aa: CASSLLTGRLAGNTIYF
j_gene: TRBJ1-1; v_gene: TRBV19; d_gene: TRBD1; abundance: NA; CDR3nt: TGTGCCAGTAGCTTAGGAGGGACAGGGTACATGAACACTGAAGCTTTCTTT; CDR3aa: CASSLGGTGYMNTEAFF
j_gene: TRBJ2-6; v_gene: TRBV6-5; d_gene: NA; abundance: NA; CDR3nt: TGTGCCAGCCTCCACATGGGGGCCAACGTCCTGACTTTC; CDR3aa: CASLHMGANVLTF
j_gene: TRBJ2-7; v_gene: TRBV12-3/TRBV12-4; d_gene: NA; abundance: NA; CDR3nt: TGTGCCAGCAGTCTCGCCCGGACTGACCAGTACTTC; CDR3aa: CASSLARTDQYF
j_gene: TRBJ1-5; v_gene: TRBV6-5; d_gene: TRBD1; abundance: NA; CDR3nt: TGTGCCAGCAGTCCACGACAGGGCCCTCAGCCCCAGCATTTT; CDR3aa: CASSPRQGPQPQHF
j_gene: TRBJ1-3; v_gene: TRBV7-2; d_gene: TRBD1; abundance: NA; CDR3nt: TGTGCCAGCAGCCCCCGAACAGGGGGAACTGGAAACACCATATATTTT; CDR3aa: CASSPRTGGTGNTIYF
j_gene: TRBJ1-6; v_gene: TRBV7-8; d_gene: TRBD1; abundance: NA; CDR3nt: TGTGCCAGCAGCCGTGCGACAGGGTCTAATTCACCCCTCCACTTT; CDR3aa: CASSRATGSNSPLHF
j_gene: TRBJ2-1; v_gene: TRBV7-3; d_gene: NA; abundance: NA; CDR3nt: TGTGCCAGCAGCCCTCATATCGCGCCCTACAATGAGCAGTTCTTC; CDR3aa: CASSPHIAPYNEQFF
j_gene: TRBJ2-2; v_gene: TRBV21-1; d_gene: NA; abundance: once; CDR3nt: TGTGCCAGCAGCAAAGAACCTAGCGGGAGGGGCACCGGGGAGCTGTTTTTT; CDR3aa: CASSKEPSGRGTGELFF
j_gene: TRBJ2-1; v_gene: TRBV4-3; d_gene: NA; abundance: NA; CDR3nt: TGCGCCAGCAGCCTACTTACGGGAGTCGACTACAATGAGCAGTTCTTC; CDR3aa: CASSLLTGVDYNEQFF
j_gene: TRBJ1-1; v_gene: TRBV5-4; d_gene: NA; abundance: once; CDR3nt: TGTGCCAGCAGCTTGGCCCCAGGATCGAACACTGAAGCTTTCTTT; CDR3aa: CASSLAPGSNTEAFF
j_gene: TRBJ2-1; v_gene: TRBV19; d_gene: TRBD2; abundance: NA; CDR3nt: TGTGCCAGTAGTATAGATCTGGGACTAGCGGGAGCTGAGCAGTTCTTC; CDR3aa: CASSIDLGLAGAEQFF
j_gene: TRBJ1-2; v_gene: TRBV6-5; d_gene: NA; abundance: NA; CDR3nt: TGTGCCAGCAGTTACGGTTCTCCAGGGGACTATGGCTACACCTTC; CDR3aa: CASSYGSPGDYGYTF
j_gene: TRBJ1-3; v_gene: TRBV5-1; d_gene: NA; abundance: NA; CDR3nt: TGCGCCAGCAGCTTGAGAGACTCTGGAAACACCATATATTTT; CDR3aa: CASSLRDSGNTIYF
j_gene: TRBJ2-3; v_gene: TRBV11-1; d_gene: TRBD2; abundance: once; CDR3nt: TGTGCCAGCAGCTTAGCAAGACTAGCGAGCACAGATACGCAGTATTTT; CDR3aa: CASSLARLASTDTQYF
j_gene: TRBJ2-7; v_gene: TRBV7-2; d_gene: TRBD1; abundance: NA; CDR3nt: TGTGCCAGCAGCGTACAACAGGGGGCTGGCGAGCAGTACTTC; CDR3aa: CASSVQQGAGEQYF
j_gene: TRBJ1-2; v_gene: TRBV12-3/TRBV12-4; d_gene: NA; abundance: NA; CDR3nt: TGTGCCAGCAGTTTAGAACAGAACTATGGCTACACCTTC; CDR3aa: CASSLEQNYGYTF
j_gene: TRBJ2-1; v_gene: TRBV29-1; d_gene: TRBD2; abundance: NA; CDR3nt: TGCAGCGTTGAAACGTACGGGGGGGGTGCCAATGAGCAGTTCTTC; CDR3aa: CSVETYGGGANEQFF
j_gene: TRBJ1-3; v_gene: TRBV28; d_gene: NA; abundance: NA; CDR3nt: TGTGCCAGCAGTACCGGTGGCGGAAGATCTGGAAACACCATATATTTT; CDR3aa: CASSTGGGRSGNTIYF
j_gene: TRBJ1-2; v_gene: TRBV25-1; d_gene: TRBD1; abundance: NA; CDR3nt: TGTGCCAGCAGTGACATAGGGGCAGGGGGCCTCTATGGCTACACCTTC; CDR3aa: CASSDIGAGGLYGYTF
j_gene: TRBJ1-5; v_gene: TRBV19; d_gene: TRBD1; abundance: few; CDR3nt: TGTGCCAGTAGTGGCAGACAGGGGCCCTATAGCAATCAGCCCCAGCATTTT; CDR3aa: CASSGRQGPYSNQPQHF
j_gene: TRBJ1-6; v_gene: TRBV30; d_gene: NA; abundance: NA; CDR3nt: TGTGCCTGGTTGGGCAGGGCGATGAATTCACCCCTCCACTTT; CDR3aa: CAWLGRAMNSPLHF
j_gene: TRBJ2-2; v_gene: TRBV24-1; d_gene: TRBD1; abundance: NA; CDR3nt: TGTGCCACCAGTGACCCGACAGGGTTGGGCGCCGGGGAGCTGTTTTTT; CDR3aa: CATSDPTGLGAGELFF
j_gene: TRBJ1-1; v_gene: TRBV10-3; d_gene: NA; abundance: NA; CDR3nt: TGTGCCATCAGTGAAAGGGACATGAACACTGAAGCTTTCTTT; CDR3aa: CAISERDMNTEAFF
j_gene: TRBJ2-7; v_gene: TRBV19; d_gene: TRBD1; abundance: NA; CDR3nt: TGTGCCAGCGCAGGGACAGGTACCTCCTACGAGCAGTACTTC; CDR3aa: CASAGTGTSYEQYF
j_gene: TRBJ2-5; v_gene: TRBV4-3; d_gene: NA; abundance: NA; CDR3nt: TGCGCCAGCAGCCATGATAGACACGGACAAGAGACCCAGTACTTC; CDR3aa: CASSHDRHGQETQYF
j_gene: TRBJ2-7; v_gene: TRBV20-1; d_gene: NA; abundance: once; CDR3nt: TGCAGTGCTAGTAGGAGAACCTACGAGCAGTACTTC; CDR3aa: CSASRRTYEQYF
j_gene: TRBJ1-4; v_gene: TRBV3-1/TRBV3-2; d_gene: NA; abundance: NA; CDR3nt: TGTGCCAGCAGCCAAGTCCCAGGGAGGGAAGAAAAACTGTTTTTT; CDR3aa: CASSQVPGREEKLFF
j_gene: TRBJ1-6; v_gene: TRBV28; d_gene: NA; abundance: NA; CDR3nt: TGTGCCAGCAGTTTATCGTCAGGCCTTCGTTCACCCCTCCACTTT; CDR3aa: CASSLSSGLRSPLHF
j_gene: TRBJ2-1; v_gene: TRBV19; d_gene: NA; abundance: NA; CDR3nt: TGTGCCAGTACCCCTTATCTGCGGTCACGGAATGAGCAGTTCTTC; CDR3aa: CASTPYLRSRNEQFF
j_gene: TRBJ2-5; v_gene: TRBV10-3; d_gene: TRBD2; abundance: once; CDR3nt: TGTGCCATCAGTGGAGGGACTAGCGGGAGACGGGAGACCCAGTACTTC; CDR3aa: CAISGGTSGRRETQYF